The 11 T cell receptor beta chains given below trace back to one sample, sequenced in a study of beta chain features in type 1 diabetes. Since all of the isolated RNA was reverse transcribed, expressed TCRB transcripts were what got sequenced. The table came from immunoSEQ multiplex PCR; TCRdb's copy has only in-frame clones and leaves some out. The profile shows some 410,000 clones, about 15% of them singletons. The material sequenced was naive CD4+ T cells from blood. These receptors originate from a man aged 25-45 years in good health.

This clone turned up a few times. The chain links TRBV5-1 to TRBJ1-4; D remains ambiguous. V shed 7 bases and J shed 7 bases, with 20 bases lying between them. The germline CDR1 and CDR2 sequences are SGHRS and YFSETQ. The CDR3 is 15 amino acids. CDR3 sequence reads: CASAALSRESEKLFF. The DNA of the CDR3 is TGCGCCAGCGCAGCACTAAGCCGAGAAAGTGAAAAACTGTTTTTT.

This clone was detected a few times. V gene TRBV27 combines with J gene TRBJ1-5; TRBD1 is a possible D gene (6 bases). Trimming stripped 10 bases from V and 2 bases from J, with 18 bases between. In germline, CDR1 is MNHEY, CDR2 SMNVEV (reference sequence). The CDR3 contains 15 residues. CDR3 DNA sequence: TGTGCCACCAAACAGGGTACTGGGGGCAATCAGCCCCAGCATTTT. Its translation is CATKQGTGGNQPQHF.

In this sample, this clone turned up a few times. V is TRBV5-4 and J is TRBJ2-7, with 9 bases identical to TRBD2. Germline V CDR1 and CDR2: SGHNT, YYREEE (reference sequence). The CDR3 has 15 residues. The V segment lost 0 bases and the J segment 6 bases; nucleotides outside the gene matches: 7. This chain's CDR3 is CASSLVGSSGAEQYF. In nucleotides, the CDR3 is TGTGCCAGCAGCTTGGTGGGGTCTAGCGGGGCCGAGCAGTACTTC.

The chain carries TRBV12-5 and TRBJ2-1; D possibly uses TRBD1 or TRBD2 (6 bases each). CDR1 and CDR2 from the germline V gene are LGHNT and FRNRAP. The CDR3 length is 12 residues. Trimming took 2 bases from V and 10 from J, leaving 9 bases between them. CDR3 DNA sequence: TGTGCTAGTGGTTTGCGGGGGCGCGAGCAGTTCTTC. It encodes CASGLRGREQFF.

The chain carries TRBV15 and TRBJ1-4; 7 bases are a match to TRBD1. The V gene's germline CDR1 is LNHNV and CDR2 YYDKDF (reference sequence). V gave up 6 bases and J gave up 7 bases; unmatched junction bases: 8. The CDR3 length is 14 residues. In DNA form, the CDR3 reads TGTGCCACCAGAGAGACAGGGCCTACTGAAAAACTGTTTTTT. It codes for CATRETGPTEKLFF.

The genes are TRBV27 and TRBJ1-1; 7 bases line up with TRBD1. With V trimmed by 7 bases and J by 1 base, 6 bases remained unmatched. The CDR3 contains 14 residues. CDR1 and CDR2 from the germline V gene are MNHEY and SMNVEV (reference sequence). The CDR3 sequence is CASIRQGWNTEAFF. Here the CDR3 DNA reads TGTGCCAGCATCAGACAGGGTTGGAACACTGAAGCTTTCTTT.

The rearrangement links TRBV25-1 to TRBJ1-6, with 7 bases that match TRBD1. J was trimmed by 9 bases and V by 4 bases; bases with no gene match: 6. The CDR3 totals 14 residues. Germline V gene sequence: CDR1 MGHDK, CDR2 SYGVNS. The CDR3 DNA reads TGTGCCAGCAGTGGTCTGGGACAGCCTTCACCCCTCCACTTT. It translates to CASSGLGQPSPLHF.

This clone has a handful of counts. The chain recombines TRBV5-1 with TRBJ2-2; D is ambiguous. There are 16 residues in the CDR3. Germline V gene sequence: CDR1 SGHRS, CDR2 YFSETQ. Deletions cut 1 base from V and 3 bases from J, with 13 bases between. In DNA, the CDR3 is TGCGCCAGCAGCTTGATTAGAGCCGAGGACACCGGGGAGCTGTTTTTT. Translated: CASSLIRAEDTGELFF.

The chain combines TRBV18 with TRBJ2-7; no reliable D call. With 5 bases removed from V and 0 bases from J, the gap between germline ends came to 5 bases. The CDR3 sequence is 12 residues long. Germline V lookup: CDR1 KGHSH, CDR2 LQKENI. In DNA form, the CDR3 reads TGTGCCAGCTCATTCTCCTCCTACGAGCAGTACTTC. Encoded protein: CASSFSSYEQYF.

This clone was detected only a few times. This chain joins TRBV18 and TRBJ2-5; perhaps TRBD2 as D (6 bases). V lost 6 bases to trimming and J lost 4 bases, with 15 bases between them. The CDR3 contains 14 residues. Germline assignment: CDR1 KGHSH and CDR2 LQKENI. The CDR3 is CASSTLGGPETQYF. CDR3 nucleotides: TGTGCCAGCTCTACCCTCGGGGGTCCAGAGACCCAGTACTTC.

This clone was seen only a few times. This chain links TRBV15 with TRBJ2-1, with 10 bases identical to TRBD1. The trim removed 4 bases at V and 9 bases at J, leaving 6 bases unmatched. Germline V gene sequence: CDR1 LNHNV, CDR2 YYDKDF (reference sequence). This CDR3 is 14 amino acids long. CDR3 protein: CATSKSTGGFEQFF. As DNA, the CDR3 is TGTGCCACCAGCAAATCGACAGGGGGCTTTGAGCAGTTCTTC.